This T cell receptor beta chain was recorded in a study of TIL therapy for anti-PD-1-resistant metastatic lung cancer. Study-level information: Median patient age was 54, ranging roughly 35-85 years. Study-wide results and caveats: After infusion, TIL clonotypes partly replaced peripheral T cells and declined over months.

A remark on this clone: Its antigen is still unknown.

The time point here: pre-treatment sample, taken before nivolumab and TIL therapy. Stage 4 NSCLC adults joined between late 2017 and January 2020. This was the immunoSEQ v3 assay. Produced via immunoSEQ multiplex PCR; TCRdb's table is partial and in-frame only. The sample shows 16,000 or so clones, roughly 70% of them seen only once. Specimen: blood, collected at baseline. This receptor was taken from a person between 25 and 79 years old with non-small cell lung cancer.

CDR3 nucleotide sequence: TGTGCCAGTAGTAGGTACAATGAGCAGTTCTTC. Protein sequence: CASSRYNEQFF. The rearrangement links TRBV19 to TRBJ2-1; D not certain. The germline gives CDR1 LNHDA, CDR2 SQIVND (reference sequence). Trimming pared 4 bases from V and 4 bases from J, leaving 2 bases between. This CDR3 comprises 11 residues.